This T cell receptor (beta chain) was identified during a study of beta chain features in type 1 diabetes. Whole-study context: The examined sorted cells totaled around 100 million across samples.

Germline loops: CDR1 SNHLY, CDR2 FYNNEI. This CDR3 is 16 amino acids long. V gave up 6 bases and J gave up 2 bases; unmatched junction bases: 7. This clone was found a few times. The authors reverse transcribed all of the isolated RNA, so sequencing captured expressed TCRB transcripts. The data were produced by immunoSEQ multiplex PCR, yet TCRdb's version contains in-frame clones alone and is incomplete. This sample has hundreds of thousands of clones, with roughly 12% found just once. This sequence originates from a man aged 18 to 30 in good health. The sample taken for sequencing was naive CD4+ T cells from blood. The rearrangement uses TRBV2 and TRBJ2-3, with 11 bases matching TRBD2. CDR3 nucleotides: TGTGCCAGCAGCCCTCTACTAGCGGGAGTCACAGATACGCAGTATTTT. It yields the protein CASSPLLAGVTDTQYF.